Shown below are 4 T cell receptor beta chains from a single sample sequenced in a study of post-analysis software for immune sequencing data (dated by TCRdb to between 2014 and 2017). According to the study, the label for this sample's time point signals: second blood draw from one MS patient after hematopoietic stem cell transplantation. The library was generated by PCR. Sequencer: Illumina HiSeq 2500. To reduce PCR and sequencing biases, unique molecular identifiers were incorporated into the TCR beta cDNA libraries. TCRdb handled the public reads itself, with Q25 trimming in fastp and clone calling in MiXCR, and kept productive beta chains. CDR3 protein duplicates are merged, each entry listing the most common genes and DNA. The sample table shows 150,000 to 200,000 distinct CDR3 sequences, and around 34% are seen once. Together, the top ten hold roughly 28% of the sample. The specimen was blood, collected after autologous hematopoietic stem cell transplantation. The receptors stem from a girl aged 10 to 17 with multiple sclerosis. Donor details come from another sample of the same person, matched by shared clones.

This chain joins TRBV14 and TRBJ2-2; D unclear. The CDR3 loop spans 15 amino acids. Germline CDR1 is SGHDN and CDR2 is FVKESK. V lost 4 bases and J 4 bases, leaving 13 bases between the germline ends. CDR3 amino acids: CASSLDLEFTGELFF. The CDR3 DNA reads TGTGCCAGCAGCCTCGATTTGGAGTTCACCGGGGAGCTGTTTTTT.

This clonotype was seen more than once but under ten times. V gene TRBV28 combines with J gene TRBJ1-1, with D unresolved. V was cut by 6 bases and J by 1 base, with 12 bases left in between. The CDR3 runs to 14 residues. Germline V CDR1 and CDR2: MDHEN, SYDVKM. The CDR3 protein is CASRRVFRNTEAFF. The CDR3 DNA follows: TGTGCCAGCAGGAGGGTTTTTCGGAACACTGAAGCTTTCTTT.

Only a few counts were recorded for this clonotype. V usage is TRBV7-9 and J usage is TRBJ2-1, with 9 bases that match TRBD2. Germline V gives CDR1 SEHNR, CDR2 FQNEAQ (reference sequence). The CDR3 loop spans 15 amino acids. V lost 6 bases, J lost 2 bases, and 5 bases stayed unmatched. The CDR3 bases are TGTGCCAGCAGTTCTAGCGGGAAAACCTACAATGAGCAGTTCTTC. Protein product: CASSSSGKTYNEQFF. The complete variable domain, with remaining parts taken from reference TRBV7-9 and TRBJ2-1, reads DTGVSQNPRHKITKRGQNVTFRCDPISEHNRLYWYRQTLGQGPEFLTYFQNEAQLEKSRLLSDRFSAERPKGSFSTLEIQRTEQGDSAMYLCASSSSGKTYNEQFFGPGTRLTVL.

The chain uses TRBV29-1 and TRBJ1-1, with a possible D match to TRBD1 (5 bases). The V gene lost 6 bases and the J gene lost 0 bases, with 11 bases spanning the gap. The CDR3 consists of 13 residues. CDR1 and CDR2 from the germline V gene are SQVTM and ANQGSEA. The CDR3 DNA sequence: TGCAGCGTCCGGGGCCGGATGAACACTGAAGCTTTCTTT. Translation: CSVRGRMNTEAFF. Looking up the rest from reference TRBV29-1 and TRBJ1-1 gives the full variable domain: SAVISQKPSRDICQRGTSLTIQCQVDSQVTMMFWYRQQPGQSLTLIATANQGSEATYESGFVIDKFPISRPNLTFSTLTVSNMSPEDSSIYLCSVRGRMNTEAFFGQGTRLTVV.